The text below deals with one T cell receptor (beta chain). What it binds is unknown. The record originates from a study of somatic mutations in cytotoxic T cells in rheumatoid arthritis. Study-level background: Sorted by flow to nearly 100% purity were some V beta antibody-stained T-cell populations, including V beta1+ cells sequenced for TCRB. Findings and limits, study-wide: A rise in CD8+ clonality with age was seen in rheumatoid arthritis patients but not in healthy controls.

In the original analysis: In patients, CD8+ clones bigger than 1% rarely had the same sequence as a published virus-specific TCRB. The data were produced by immunoSEQ multiplex PCR, yet TCRdb's version contains in-frame clones alone and is incomplete. V and J calls and clone size follow that table, whereas D and trimming were derived from the DNA. The table records some 20,000 clones, roughly two thirds of them present only once. The CDR3 is made up of 15 amino acids. CDR1 is KGHSH, CDR2 LQKENI, per germline. Purity of the CD4+ and CD8+ cells, isolated by positive magnetic bead selection, was checked by flow cytometry.

The receptor comes from an adult with rheumatoid arthritis. V gene TRBV18 combines with J gene TRBJ2-5; 12 nucleotides agree with TRBD1. The J call could be wrong; TRBJ2-7 is a better fit for the DNA end. Sequenced material: CD8+ T cells sorted from blood. The CDR3 region has the DNA TGTGCCAGCTCACCAACGGGACAGGGGGCCCACGAGCAGTACTTC. It translates to CASSPTGQGAHEQYF.